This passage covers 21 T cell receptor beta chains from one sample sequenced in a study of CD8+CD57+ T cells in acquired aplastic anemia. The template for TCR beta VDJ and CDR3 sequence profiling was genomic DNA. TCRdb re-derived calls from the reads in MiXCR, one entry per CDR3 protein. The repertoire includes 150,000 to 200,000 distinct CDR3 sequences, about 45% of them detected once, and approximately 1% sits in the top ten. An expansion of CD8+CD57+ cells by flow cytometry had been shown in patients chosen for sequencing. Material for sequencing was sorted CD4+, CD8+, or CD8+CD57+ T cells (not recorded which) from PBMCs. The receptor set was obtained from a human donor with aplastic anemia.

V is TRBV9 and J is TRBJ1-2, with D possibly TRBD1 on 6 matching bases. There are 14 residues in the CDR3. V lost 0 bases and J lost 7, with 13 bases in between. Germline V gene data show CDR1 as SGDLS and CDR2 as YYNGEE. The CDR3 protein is CASSVEGQGTGYTF. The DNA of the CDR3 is TGTGCCAGCAGCGTAGAGGGACAAGGGACTGGCTACACCTTC.

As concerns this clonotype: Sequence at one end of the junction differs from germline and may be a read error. The CDR3 DNA follows: TGTGCCAGTAGGATGAACACTGACGCTTTCTTT. Amino acids: CASRMNTDAFF. The chain is built from TRBV2 and TRBJ1-1; no clear D gene. CDR3 length equals 11 residues. The germline V gene encodes CDR1 SNHLY and CDR2 FYNNEI.

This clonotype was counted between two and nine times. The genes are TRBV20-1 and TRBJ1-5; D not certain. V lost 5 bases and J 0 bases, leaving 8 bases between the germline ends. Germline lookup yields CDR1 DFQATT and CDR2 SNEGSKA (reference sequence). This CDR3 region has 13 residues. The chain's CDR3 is CSAPDRSNQPQHF. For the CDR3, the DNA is TGCAGTGCTCCGGACCGTAGCAATCAGCCCCAGCATTTT.

The CDR3 protein is CASSLAQGRYEQYF. The CDR3 bases are TGTGCCAGCAGTCTCGCACAGGGGCGTTACGAGCAGTACTTC. This chain links TRBV28 with TRBJ2-7; TRBD1 matches 7 bases. The CDR3 loop spans 14 amino acids. Trimming took 5 bases from V and 4 from J; bases not matched to a gene: 8. CDR1 is MDHEN, CDR2 SYDVKM, per germline.

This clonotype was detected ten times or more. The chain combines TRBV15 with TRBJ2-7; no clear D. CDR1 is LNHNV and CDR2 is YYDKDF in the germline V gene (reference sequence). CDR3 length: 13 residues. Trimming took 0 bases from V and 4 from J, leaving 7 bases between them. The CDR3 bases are TGTGCCACCAGCAGAGATCGAGTATACGAGCAGTACTTC. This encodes CATSRDRVYEQYF.

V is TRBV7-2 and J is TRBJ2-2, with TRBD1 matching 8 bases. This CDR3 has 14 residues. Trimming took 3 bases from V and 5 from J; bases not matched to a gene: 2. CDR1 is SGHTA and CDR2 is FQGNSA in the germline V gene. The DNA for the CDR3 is TGTGCCAGCAGCTTCGACAGGGGAACCGGGGAGCTGTTTTTT. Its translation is CASSFDRGTGELFF.

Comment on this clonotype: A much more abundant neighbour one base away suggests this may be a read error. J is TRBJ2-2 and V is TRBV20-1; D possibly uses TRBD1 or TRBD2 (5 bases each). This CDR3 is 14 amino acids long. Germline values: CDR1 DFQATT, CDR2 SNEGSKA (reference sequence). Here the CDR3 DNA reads TGCAGTGCTAGTAGGGTCCCCGGGACCGGGGAGCTGCTTTTT. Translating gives CSASRVPGTGELLF.

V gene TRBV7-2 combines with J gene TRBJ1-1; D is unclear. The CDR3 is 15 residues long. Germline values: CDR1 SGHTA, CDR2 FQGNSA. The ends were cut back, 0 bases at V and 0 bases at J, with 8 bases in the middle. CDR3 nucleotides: TGTGCCAGCAGCTTAGCGAGCCGGATGAACACTGAAGCTTTCTTT. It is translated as CASSLASRMNTEAFF.

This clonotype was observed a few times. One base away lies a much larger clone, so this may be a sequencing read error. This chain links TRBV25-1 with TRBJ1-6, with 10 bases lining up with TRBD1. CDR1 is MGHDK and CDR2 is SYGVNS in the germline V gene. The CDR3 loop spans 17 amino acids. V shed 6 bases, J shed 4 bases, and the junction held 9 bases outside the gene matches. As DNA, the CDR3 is TGTGCCAGCAGCTCGAGCCGACAGGGGGCTTATAATTCACCCCTCCACTTT. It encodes CASSSSRQGAYNSPLHF.

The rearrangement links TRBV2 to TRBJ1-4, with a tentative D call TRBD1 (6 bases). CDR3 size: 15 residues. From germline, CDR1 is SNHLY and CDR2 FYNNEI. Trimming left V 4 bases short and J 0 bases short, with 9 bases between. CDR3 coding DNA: TGTGCCAGCAGTGGGACAGTTGCAACTAATGAAAAACTGTTTTTT. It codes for CASSGTVATNEKLFF.

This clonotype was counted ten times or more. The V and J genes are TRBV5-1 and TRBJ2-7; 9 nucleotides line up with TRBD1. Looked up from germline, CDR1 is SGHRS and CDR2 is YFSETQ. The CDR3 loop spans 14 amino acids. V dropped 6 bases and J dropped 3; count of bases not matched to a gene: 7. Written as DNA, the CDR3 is TGCGCCAGCAAGGACGGGGACAGGGACTACGAGCAGTACTTC. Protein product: CASKDGDRDYEQYF.

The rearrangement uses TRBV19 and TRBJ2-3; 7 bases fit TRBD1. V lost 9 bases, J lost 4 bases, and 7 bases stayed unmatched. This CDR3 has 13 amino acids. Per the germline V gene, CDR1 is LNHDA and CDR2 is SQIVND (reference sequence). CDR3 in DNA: TGTGCCAGCAGTCCTACAGGGGCAGATACGCAGTATTTT. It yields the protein CASSPTGADTQYF.

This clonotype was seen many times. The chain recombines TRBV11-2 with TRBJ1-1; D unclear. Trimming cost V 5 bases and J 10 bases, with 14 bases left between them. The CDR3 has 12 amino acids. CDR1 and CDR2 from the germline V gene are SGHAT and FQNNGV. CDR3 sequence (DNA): TGTGCCAGCAGCCTCCCGGTTGGGATAGCTTTCTTT. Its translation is CASSLPVGIAFF.

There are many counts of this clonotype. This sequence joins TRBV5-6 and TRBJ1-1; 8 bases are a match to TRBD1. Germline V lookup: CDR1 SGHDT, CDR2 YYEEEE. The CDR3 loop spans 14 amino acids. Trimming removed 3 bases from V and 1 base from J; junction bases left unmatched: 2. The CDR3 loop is CASSWDRSNTEAFF. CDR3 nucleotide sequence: TGTGCCAGCAGCTGGGACAGGTCGAACACTGAAGCTTTCTTT.

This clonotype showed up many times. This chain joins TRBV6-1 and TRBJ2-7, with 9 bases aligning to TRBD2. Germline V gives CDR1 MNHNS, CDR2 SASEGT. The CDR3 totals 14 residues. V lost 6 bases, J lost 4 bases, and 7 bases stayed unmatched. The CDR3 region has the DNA TGTGCCAGCAGAATCGGGACTAGCCGGTACGAGCAGTACTTC. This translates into CASRIGTSRYEQYF.

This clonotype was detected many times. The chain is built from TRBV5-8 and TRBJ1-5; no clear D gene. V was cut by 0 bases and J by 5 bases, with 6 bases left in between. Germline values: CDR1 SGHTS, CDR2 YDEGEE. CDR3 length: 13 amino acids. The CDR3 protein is CASSLGTDQPQHF. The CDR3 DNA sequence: TGTGCCAGCAGCTTGGGGACGGATCAGCCCCAGCATTTT.

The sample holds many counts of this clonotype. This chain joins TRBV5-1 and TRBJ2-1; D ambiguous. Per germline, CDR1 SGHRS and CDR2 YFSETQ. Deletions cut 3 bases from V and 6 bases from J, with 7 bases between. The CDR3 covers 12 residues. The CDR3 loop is CASSSNFNEQFF. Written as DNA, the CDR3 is TGCGCCAGCAGCTCGAATTTCAATGAGCAGTTCTTC.

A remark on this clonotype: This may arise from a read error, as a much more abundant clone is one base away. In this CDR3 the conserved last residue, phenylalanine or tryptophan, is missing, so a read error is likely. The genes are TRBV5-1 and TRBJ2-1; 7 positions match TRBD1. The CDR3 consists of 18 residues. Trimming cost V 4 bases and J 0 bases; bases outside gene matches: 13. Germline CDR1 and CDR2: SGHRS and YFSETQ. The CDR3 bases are TGCGCCAGCAGCATAACCACAGGGGCGATAAACTCCTACAATGAGCAGTTCGTC. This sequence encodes CASSITTGAINSYNEQFV.

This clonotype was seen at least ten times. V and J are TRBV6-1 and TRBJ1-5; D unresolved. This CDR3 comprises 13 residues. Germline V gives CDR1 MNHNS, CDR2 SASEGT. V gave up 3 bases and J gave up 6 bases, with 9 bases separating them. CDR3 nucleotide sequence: TGTGCCAGCAGTGATCGGTCGTTTCAGCCCCAGCATTTT. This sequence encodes CASSDRSFQPQHF.

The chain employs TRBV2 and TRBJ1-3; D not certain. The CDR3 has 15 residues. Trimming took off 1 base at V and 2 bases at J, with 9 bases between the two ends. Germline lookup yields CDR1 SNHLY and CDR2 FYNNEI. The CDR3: CASSEVGVPGNTIYF. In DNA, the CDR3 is TGTGCCAGCAGTGAAGTCGGGGTCCCTGGAAACACCATATATTTT.

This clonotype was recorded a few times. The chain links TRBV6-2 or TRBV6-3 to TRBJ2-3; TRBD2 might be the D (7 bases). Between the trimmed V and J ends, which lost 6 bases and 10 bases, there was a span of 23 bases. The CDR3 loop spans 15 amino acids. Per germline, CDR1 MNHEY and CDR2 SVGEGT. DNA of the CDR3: TGTGCCAGCAGAGGGGGGGCCATTTCGCCTACGGCGCAGTATTTT. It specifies CASRGGAISPTAQYF.